This T cell receptor (beta chain) was found in a study of Ad26.COV2.S vaccination and SARS-CoV-2 variants. Sequencing was performed with immunoSEQ multiplex PCR; in TCRdb, only in-frame clones are kept and a portion is missing. The sample shows some 460,000 clones, 70% to 90% of them seen only once. The CDR3 totals 15 residues. The germline V gene has CDR1 LGHDT and CDR2 YNNKEL (reference sequence). V dropped 4 bases and J dropped 5 bases, with 14 bases sitting between them. The count of this clone is one. The treatment here: around 19 received Ad26.COV2.S at low or high dose, single or two shots; roughly five received placebo; per-sample allocation not given. Samples analyzed were those drawn on day 63 after the first vaccine or placebo injection.

This sequence originates from a person between 18 and 65 years old who received the Ad26.COV2.S COVID-19 vaccine or a placebo. The chain has TRBV3-1 (or the pseudogene TRBV3-2) and TRBJ1-4; no clear D. Sequenced here: peripheral blood, sampled in a trial of Ad26.COV2.S vaccine versus placebo. CDR3 DNA: TGTGCCAGCAGCCCCTCGTTTAGGCCGAATGAAAAACTGTTTTTT. It is translated as CASSPSFRPNEKLFF.